This T cell receptor beta chain was documented in a study of identical twins. Study observations and caveats: The authors drew conclusions from cross-sectional statistical analysis rather than following the same donors.

This CDR3 spans 16 amino acids. Germline V gene sequence: CDR1 MNHEY, CDR2 SVGAGI. V was clipped by 1 base and J by 0 bases; unmatched bases: 3. This clonotype has just a few counts. Its matching antigen is unknown. TCRdb reanalysed the 5' RACE reads using MiXCR and keeps one entry per CDR3 protein. The top ten clones hold around 0.98% of a sample with some 500,000 distinct CDR3 sequences, 14% of them seen once. The same specimen was also included in a second study, on yellow fever vaccine responses in identical twins.

Sequencing input: CD4+ T cells sorted from blood. The chain links TRBV6-5 to TRBJ2-1, with TRBD2 matching over 7 bases. This TCR derives from a young woman in good health. The CDR3 protein is CASSYWGRASYNEQFF. The CDR3 coding sequence is TGTGCCAGCAGTTACTGGGGGAGGGCCTCCTACAATGAGCAGTTCTTC.